These 27 T cell receptor beta chains came from one sample sequenced in a study of T cell responses to AZD1222 COVID-19 vaccine. Generated by immunoSEQ multiplex PCR, the TCRdb table keeps only in-frame clones and is missing some. Here the sample spans roughly 150,000 clones, 80% to 95% being singletons. The material sequenced was peripheral blood, taken on day 0 of AZD1222 vaccination. All receptors derive from an adult in good health.

V and J are TRBV9 and TRBJ2-3; D is possibly TRBD2 (5 bases). The germline CDR1 and CDR2 sequences are SGDLS and YYNGEE. The length of the CDR3 is 13 residues. Trimming stripped 0 bases from V and 4 bases from J, with 6 bases between. CDR3 in amino acids: CASSVELADTQYF. CDR3 bases: TGTGCCAGCAGCGTAGAACTAGCAGATACGCAGTATTTT.

This rearrangement joins TRBV7-9 to TRBJ2-3; 10 nucleotides line up with TRBD2. After removal of 5 bases from V and 1 base from J, the junction contained 15 bases not matched to a gene. The CDR3 is 19 amino acids. Germline loops: CDR1 SEHNR, CDR2 FQNEAQ (reference sequence). The DNA for the CDR3 is TGTGCCAGCAGCGCCCTAAGCTCTAGCGGGGGCTCTCGCACAGATACGCAGTATTTT. Translated, it gives CASSALSSSGGSRTDTQYF.

The genes are TRBV24-1 and TRBJ2-3; 7 bases agree with TRBD2. This CDR3 is built from 13 residues. Germline assignment: CDR1 KGHDR and CDR2 SFDVKD. V lost 5 bases to trimming and J lost 4 bases; unmatched junction nucleotides: 2. In nucleotides, the CDR3 is TGTGCCACCAGTGGACTAGCTGCAGATACGCAGTATTTT. Encoded protein: CATSGLAADTQYF.

V usage is TRBV18 and J usage is TRBJ2-5; D is possibly TRBD1 or TRBD2 (5 bases each). Trimming removed 8 bases at V and 5 bases at J, with 15 bases between. The CDR3 length is 13 residues. In germline, CDR1 is KGHSH, CDR2 LQKENI. The CDR3 DNA follows: TGTGCCAGCACGCCTATGGGGGTGGAGACCCAGTACTTC. Translation gives CASTPMGVETQYF.

In its sample, this clone was seen a few times. This chain joins TRBV14 and TRBJ1-3, with D perhaps matching TRBD1 (6 bases). Germline CDR1 is SGHDN and CDR2 is FVKESK. The CDR3 covers 16 residues. The V end was cut by 5 bases, the J end by 0 bases, with 14 bases between. CDR3 nucleotides: TGTGCCAGCAGCTCCCTTAGGGGGGGCTCTGGAAACACCATATATTTT. Its translation: CASSSLRGGSGNTIYF.

The chain is built from TRBV27 and TRBJ2-7; D gene unclear. The CDR3 is 15 amino acids. CDR1 and CDR2 (germline): MNHEY, SMNVEV (reference sequence). V was pared by 4 bases and J by 0 bases, with 13 bases between. CDR3 in amino acids: CASSSRALSSYEQYF. Written as DNA, the CDR3 is TGTGCCAGCAGTTCAAGGGCCCTAAGCTCCTACGAGCAGTACTTC.

V and J are TRBV6-1 and TRBJ2-4; TRBD2 might be the D (6 bases). The CDR3 consists of 13 residues. Trimming removed 7 bases from V and 11 bases from J, with 18 bases in between. The V gene's germline CDR1 is MNHNS and CDR2 SASEGT. CDR3 residues: CASNDGRGSFQYF. The CDR3 region has the DNA TGTGCCAGCAATGACGGGAGAGGTTCTTTTCAGTACTTC.

The chain is built from TRBV28 and TRBJ2-5; D is perhaps TRBD2 (5 bases). V was trimmed by 3 bases and J by 5 bases, leaving 22 bases between them. The CDR3 has 17 residues. Germline V gene lookup returns CDR1 MDHEN and CDR2 SYDVKM. CDR3 in DNA: TGTGCCAGCAGTTTGCCCCGTCCCCAGGCCCGCGGGGAGACCCAGTACTTC. Its translation: CASSLPRPQARGETQYF.

This clone came up once. The chain uses TRBV6-6 and TRBJ1-3; TRBD1 is a possible D gene (6 bases). CDR3 size: 16 residues. The ends were cut back, 2 bases at V and 4 bases at J, with 15 bases in the middle. From germline, CDR1 is MNHNY and CDR2 SVGAGI (reference sequence). The CDR3 DNA reads as TGTGCCAGCAGTTACCGCCGGGGGGCATACGGAAACACCATATATTTT. Its translation: CASSYRRGAYGNTIYF.

The chain uses TRBV2 and TRBJ1-3; D unclear. This CDR3 has 15 amino acids. V lost 3 bases and J lost 0, with 9 bases in between. CDR1 is SNHLY and CDR2 is FYNNEI in the germline V gene. The CDR3 sequence is CASSDMGNSGNTIYF. The CDR3 region has the DNA TGTGCCAGCAGTGATATGGGGAACTCTGGAAACACCATATATTTT.

This rearrangement joins TRBV19 to TRBJ1-5; D gene ambiguous. The CDR3 runs to 16 residues. Germline CDR1 reads LNHDA; CDR2 reads SQIVND (reference sequence). Between the trimmed V and J ends, which lost 0 bases and 5 bases, there was a span of 14 bases. The CDR3 sequence: CASSIDLGLGYQPQHF. CDR3 nucleotides: TGTGCCAGTAGTATAGATCTGGGGTTGGGGTATCAGCCCCAGCATTTT. Full variable domain (remainder filled in from reference TRBV19 and TRBJ1-5): DGGITQSPKYLFRKEGQNVTLSCEQNLNHDAMYWYRQDPGQGLRLIYYSQIVNDFQKGDIAEGYSVSREKKESFPLTVTSAQKNPTAFYLCASSIDLGLGYQPQHFGDGTRLSIL.

The rearrangement joins TRBV3-1 (or the pseudogene TRBV3-2) to TRBJ2-3; TRBD2 aligns across 15 bases. The CDR3 is 17 amino acids. V shed 6 bases and J 2 bases; nucleotides not matched to a gene: 6. Germline V gene data show CDR1 as LGHDT and CDR2 as YNNKEL (reference sequence). CDR3: CASSEGTSGRSTDTQYF. The CDR3 region has the DNA TGTGCCAGCAGTGAAGGGACTAGCGGGAGGTCCACAGATACGCAGTATTTT.

The chain joins TRBV5-6 to TRBJ2-7; 10 bases match TRBD2. CDR3 size: 15 residues. Trimming took 2 bases from V and 6 from J; bases not matched to a gene: 8. Germline-derived CDR1 and CDR2 are SGHDT and YYEEEE. This CDR3 is CASSFPGLAFSEQYF. The DNA of the CDR3 is TGTGCCAGCAGCTTTCCGGGACTAGCGTTTTCCGAGCAGTACTTC.

V is TRBV5-4 and J is TRBJ1-2; D not resolved. Germline V gene lookup returns CDR1 SGHNT and CDR2 YYREEE (reference sequence). The CDR3 consists of 15 residues. V was cut by 0 bases and J by 1 base, with 10 bases left in between. CDR3 DNA: TGTGCCAGCAGCTTGGGGCGGGTGAATAACTATGGCTACACCTTC. It encodes CASSLGRVNNYGYTF.

The chain joins TRBV20-1 to TRBJ1-2, with D perhaps matching TRBD1 (5 bases). Between the trimmed V and J ends, which lost 3 bases and 8 bases, there was a span of 13 bases. In germline, CDR1 is DFQATT, CDR2 SNEGSKA (reference sequence). This CDR3 region has 12 residues. CDR3 protein: CSASWGGDGYTF. In DNA, the CDR3 is TGCAGTGCTAGTTGGGGTGGGGACGGCTACACCTTC.

The chain uses TRBV7-6 and TRBJ2-7, with 10 bases identical to TRBD2. Germline trimming cut 6 bases from V and 2 bases from J; bases unmatched to any gene: 7. CDR3 size: 15 residues. The germline CDR1 and CDR2 sequences are SGHVS and FNYEAQ. The CDR3 protein is CASSPLAGSTYEQYF. The CDR3 coding sequence is TGTGCCAGCAGTCCACTAGCGGGAAGTACCTACGAGCAGTACTTC.

The chain carries TRBV5-1 and TRBJ1-2, with 8 bases aligning to TRBD1. Unmatched junction bases numbered 7, after V lost 0 bases and J lost 3 bases. The germline V gene has CDR1 SGHRS and CDR2 YFSETQ. There are 16 residues in the CDR3. The CDR3 reads CASSLGTGWNDYGYTF. The CDR3 coding sequence is TGCGCCAGCAGCTTGGGGACAGGGTGGAATGACTATGGCTACACCTTC.

The genes are TRBV27 and TRBJ1-3; D is undetermined. The CDR3 contains 15 residues. CDR1 and CDR2 (germline): MNHEY, SMNVEV (reference sequence). V shed 0 bases and J shed 3 bases, with 9 bases lying between them. The CDR3, as DNA: TGTGCCAGCAGTTTATCCGATAGACTTGGAAACACCATATATTTT. Protein: CASSLSDRLGNTIYF.

The chain employs TRBV30 and TRBJ1-5, with D possibly being TRBD1 (5 bases). Trimming removed 2 bases at V and 3 bases at J, with 11 bases between. This CDR3 has 14 residues. The germline CDR1 and CDR2 sequences are GTSNPN and SVGIG (reference sequence). For the CDR3, the DNA is TGTGCCTGGAGTCCGACAGTCCCCAATCAGCCCCAGCATTTT. Translated: CAWSPTVPNQPQHF.

The rearrangement uses TRBV15 and TRBJ2-7, with D perhaps matching TRBD1 (6 bases). The CDR3 totals 14 residues. Germline lookup yields CDR1 LNHNV and CDR2 YYDKDF (reference sequence). The germline V and J ends were trimmed by 5 bases and 2 bases, with 13 bases remaining between them. The CDR3 bases are TGTGCCACCAGCTTGGACAGACTAACCTACGAGCAGTACTTC. Encoded protein: CATSLDRLTYEQYF.

V is TRBV27 and J is TRBJ2-7; 7 bases match TRBD1. The CDR3 is 13 residues long. V lost 6 bases and J lost 9; bases outside the gene matches: 11. CDR1 is MNHEY, CDR2 SMNVEV, per germline (reference sequence). The CDR3 here is CASRPGTALMQYF. CDR3 in DNA: TGTGCCAGCAGGCCTGGGACAGCTTTAATGCAGTACTTC.

This chain links TRBV10-3 with TRBJ1-2; D gene ambiguous. This CDR3 spans 15 amino acids. V lost 6 bases and J 0 bases, leaving 14 bases between the germline ends. From germline, CDR1 is ENHRY and CDR2 SYGVKD. This CDR3 is CAISSREPANYGYTF. In DNA form, the CDR3 reads TGTGCCATCAGCTCCCGGGAGCCCGCTAACTATGGCTACACCTTC.

The genes are TRBV19 and TRBJ2-3; D unresolved. Trimming took off 2 bases at V and 2 bases at J, with 8 bases between the two ends. In germline, CDR1 is LNHDA, CDR2 SQIVND (reference sequence). The CDR3 contains 14 residues. The CDR3 nucleotides are TGTGCCAGTAGTATAAGGCTACCCACAGATACGCAGTATTTT. Amino acid sequence: CASSIRLPTDTQYF.

V and J are TRBV9 and TRBJ1-2, with D possibly TRBD1 on 6 matching bases. CDR3 length equals 13 residues. Per germline, CDR1 SGDLS and CDR2 YYNGEE. The ends were cut back, 0 bases at V and 9 bases at J, with 12 bases in the middle. The CDR3 sequence: CASSVDTGLSYTF. The CDR3 DNA reads as TGTGCCAGCAGCGTAGATACAGGGCTTAGCTACACCTTC.

The gene calls are TRBV6-5 and TRBJ1-1, with TRBD1 as a possible D gene (5 bases). Trimming took off 7 bases at V and 1 base at J, with 10 bases between the two ends. CDR1 and CDR2 (germline): MNHEY, SVGAGI. The CDR3 spans 13 residues. The CDR3 spells CASTGVWNTEAFF. CDR3 nucleotide sequence: TGTGCCAGCACGGGGGTTTGGAACACTGAAGCTTTCTTT.

This chain links TRBV27 with TRBJ2-7; TRBD1 aligns across 8 bases. This CDR3 region has 19 residues. The V segment lost 5 bases and the J segment 0 bases; nucleotides outside the gene matches: 18. In germline, CDR1 is MNHEY, CDR2 SMNVEV (reference sequence). Here the CDR3 DNA reads TGTGCCAGCAGTCCCTCACAGGGGGACTGGGTCCCGAGCTCCTACGAGCAGTACTTC. Translation gives CASSPSQGDWVPSSYEQYF.

This chain links TRBV28 with TRBJ1-5, with D maybe TRBD1 (6 bases). Germline V gene lookup returns CDR1 MDHEN and CDR2 SYDVKM. CDR3 size: 15 residues. Trimming shortened V by 5 bases and J by 2 bases, and 13 bases separated the two germline ends. CDR3 residues: CASSPRGSGNQPQHF. For the CDR3, the DNA is TGTGCCAGCAGTCCGAGGGGGTCTGGCAATCAGCCCCAGCATTTT.